A single sample gave rise to the 15 T cell receptor beta chains below, sequenced in a study of naive and memory T cell subsets. Both TRBC1 and TRBC2 were covered by a beta constant-region primer of two equimolar oligonucleotides. TCRdb independently ran MiXCR on the UMI-ligation and nested PCR reads; one entry per CDR3 protein. The table shows 70,000 to 95,000 distinct CDR3 sequences, with 7% to 7.5% occurring only once. The sample was central memory CD4+ T cells from blood. These receptor sequences come from a human donor in good health.

This clonotype was recorded many times. This chain joins TRBV29-1 and TRBJ1-1; weak D call: TRBD1 (6 bases). Germline V gives CDR1 SQVTM, CDR2 ANQGSEA. Trimming removed 1 base at V and 10 bases at J, with 19 bases between. This CDR3 comprises 14 residues. The CDR3 DNA sequence: TGCAGCGTTGAAGTTTTTCGGACAGAAAGGGCAGCTTTCTTT. As protein: CSVEVFRTERAAFF.

This clonotype was seen a handful of times. The rearrangement joins TRBV5-1 to TRBJ2-7; no definite D call. Germline V gives CDR1 SGHRS, CDR2 YFSETQ. The CDR3 totals 14 residues. V was clipped by 4 bases and J by 2 bases, with 13 bases between them. The CDR3 is CASSAGSNTYEQYF. The CDR3 coding sequence is TGCGCCAGCAGCGCCGGATCAAACACCTACGAGCAGTACTTC.

This sequence joins TRBV14 and TRBJ1-1, with D possibly matching TRBD1 (6 bases). Per germline, CDR1 SGHDN and CDR2 FVKESK. V gave up 6 bases and J gave up 1 base, with 21 bases separating them. The CDR3 contains 17 residues. CDR3 loop: CASSVPRGMETNTEAFF. The CDR3 DNA reads as TGTGCCAGCAGTGTTCCCAGGGGAATGGAGACGAACACTGAAGCTTTCTTT.

This clonotype occurred many times. The V gene is TRBV6-2 or TRBV6-3, the J gene TRBJ1-1; D might be TRBD1 (6 bases). The CDR3 contains 13 residues. The germline V gene encodes CDR1 MNHEY and CDR2 SVGEGT. Deletions cut 5 bases from V and 1 base from J, with 8 bases between. DNA for the CDR3: TGTGCCAGCAGTATCAGGGGGAACACTGAAGCTTTCTTT. Protein: CASSIRGNTEAFF.

This clonotype was picked up many times. This rearrangement joins TRBV28 to TRBJ1-6; no reliable D call. The CDR3 contains 16 residues. Trimming removed 0 bases at V and 0 bases at J, with 6 bases between. Germline V lookup: CDR1 MDHEN, CDR2 SYDVKM. CDR3 DNA sequence: TGTGCCAGCAGTTTATGGAAGGACTCCTATAATTCACCCCTCCACTTT. It codes for CASSLWKDSYNSPLHF.

This clonotype came up many times. The CDR3 reads CASSYRAGGRNQPQHF. Here the CDR3 DNA reads TGTGCCAGCAGTTACCGGGCAGGGGGTAGGAATCAGCCCCAGCATTTT. The V and J genes are TRBV6-2 or TRBV6-3 and TRBJ1-5, with 7 bases matching TRBD1. Germline lookup yields CDR1 MNHEY and CDR2 SVGEGT. The V and J ends lost 2 bases and 4 bases, in that order; junction bases with no gene match: 8. This CDR3 has 16 amino acids.

The table lists this clonotype with a few counts. The chain combines TRBV20-1 with TRBJ2-5; TRBD2 aligns across 7 bases. The CDR3 loop spans 17 amino acids. Germline values: CDR1 DFQATT, CDR2 SNEGSKA (reference sequence). The trim removed 0 bases at V and 2 bases at J, leaving 12 bases unmatched. CDR3 amino acids: CSARDSGRGGRQETQYF. The DNA of the CDR3 is TGCAGTGCTAGAGATTCCGGTCGCGGGGGACGGCAAGAGACCCAGTACTTC.

The table lists this clonotype with many counts. The gene calls are TRBV3-1 and TRBJ1-3, with D unresolved. The CDR3 is 15 amino acids. Germline CDR1 is LGHDT and CDR2 is YNNKEL (reference sequence). Between the trimmed V and J ends, which lost 0 bases and 4 bases, there was a span of 10 bases. The CDR3 reads CASSQDVGTGNTIYF. CDR3 nucleotides: TGTGCCAGCAGCCAAGATGTAGGTACAGGAAACACCATATATTTT.

This clonotype was counted between two and nine times. The chain joins TRBV7-9 to TRBJ2-1; TRBD2 is a possible D gene (7 bases). V gave up 3 bases and J gave up 12 bases, with 24 bases separating them. The CDR3 is 16 residues long. CDR1 is SEHNR and CDR2 is FQNEAQ in the germline V gene (reference sequence). CDR3 residues: CASSFGSGGGQGGQFF. The CDR3 nucleotides are TGTGCCAGCAGCTTTGGTTCGGGAGGCGGCCAAGGGGGGCAGTTCTTC.

This clonotype was observed at least ten times. CDR3 residues: CASSRDTNNEQFF. The CDR3 coding sequence is TGCGCCAGCAGCCGGGACACCAACAATGAGCAGTTCTTC. The gene calls are TRBV5-1 and TRBJ2-1, with a possible D match to TRBD1 (6 bases). The CDR3 contains 13 residues. V was pared by 4 bases and J by 5 bases, with 10 bases between. The germline V gene encodes CDR1 SGHRS and CDR2 YFSETQ.

Within the sample, this clonotype is medium-sized. This rearrangement joins TRBV20-1 to TRBJ1-1; a possible D gene is TRBD1 (5 bases). This CDR3 has 12 residues. Trimming removed 0 bases at V and 12 bases at J, with 14 bases between. Germline CDR1 and CDR2: DFQATT and SNEGSKA (reference sequence). The CDR3 DNA is TGCAGTGCTAGAGAACAGGTGGCGGAAACTTTCTTT. Its translation is CSAREQVAETFF.

This clonotype has ten or more counts. The V gene is TRBV14, the J gene TRBJ1-4; the D is unclear. The CDR3 has 13 amino acids. CDR1 and CDR2 (germline): SGHDN, FVKESK. The V and J ends lost 2 bases and 11 bases respectively, with 12 bases between them. CDR3 sequence: CASSQQRRGKLFF. CDR3 in DNA: TGTGCCAGCAGCCAACAGAGGAGAGGGAAACTGTTTTTT.

V and J are TRBV12-3 or TRBV12-4 and TRBJ2-5; weak D call: TRBD2 (6 bases). The V and J ends lost 6 bases and 5 bases respectively, with 16 bases between them. The length of the CDR3 is 14 residues. The CDR3 nucleotides are TGTGCCAGCAGGCGGGGAAGCCCGGCGGAGACCCAGTACTTC. It translates to CASRRGSPAETQYF.

This clonotype came up many times. The gene calls are TRBV7-2 and TRBJ1-6; 8 positions match TRBD1. From germline, CDR1 is SGHTA and CDR2 FQGNSA. The CDR3 is 14 amino acids. J lost 7 bases, V lost 4 bases, and 3 bases had no gene match. The CDR3 sequence: CASSSYRGNSPLHF. The CDR3 bases are TGTGCCAGCAGCTCTTACAGGGGGAATTCACCCCTCCACTTT.

This clonotype was recorded at least ten times. This chain links TRBV20-1 with TRBJ2-1, with TRBD1 as a possible D gene (6 bases). The length of the CDR3 is 16 residues. V was trimmed by 6 bases and J by 3 bases, leaving 21 bases between them. Germline CDR1 reads DFQATT; CDR2 reads SNEGSKA (reference sequence). This CDR3 is CSAVARGGPFYNEQFF. For the CDR3, the DNA is TGCAGTGCCGTGGCACGAGGGGGACCATTCTACAATGAGCAGTTCTTC.